The T cell receptor (beta chain) under discussion was sequenced for a study of T cells in tumors after PD-1 blockade. Study background: No patient had prior checkpoint blockade, systemic immunosuppression, or radiotherapy within 4 weeks.

Before and after PD-1 blockade, biopsies were collected from the same primary tumor site. This CDR3 comprises 14 residues. Germline CDR1 SQVTM, CDR2 ANQGSEA. V was trimmed by 3 bases and J by 6 bases, leaving 18 bases between them. Clones were sequenced by immunoSEQ multiplex PCR, and TCRdb holds only the in-frame ones, with some missing. The sample shows over 10,000 clones, 60% to 80% of them seen only once. The chain carries TRBV29-1 and TRBJ2-7; D is perhaps TRBD1 or TRBD2 (7 bases each). This TCR was sampled from a human donor with basal cell carcinoma. The sample in question was tumor tissue, obtained before anti-PD-1 treatment. CDR3 loop: CSVDLPGGDLEQYF. CDR3 nucleotide sequence: TGCAGCGTTGATCTCCCAGGGGGGGACCTCGAGCAGTACTTC.